This TCR beta chain is from a study of OX40 agonist ivuxolimab in advanced cancers. The germline CDR1 and CDR2 sequences are GTSNPN and SVGIG (reference sequence). The CDR3 is made up of 13 amino acids. On this clone itself: Its matching antigen is unknown. At one end the junction does not follow the germline gene, possibly because of a read error.

Notes on the study in general: Also showing low normalized T-cell clonal expansion were some of the nonresponders. The investigators did not determine what antigen specificity the expanded peripheral T cells had.

Libraries were prepared by immunoSEQ multiplex PCR; TCRdb keeps only in-frame clonotypes and omits some of them. The sample includes tens of thousands of clones, roughly 80% of them seen just once. The chain carries TRBV30 and TRBJ2-1; 8 positions agree with TRBD2. The receptor was isolated from an adult with an advanced solid tumor such as melanoma, head and neck, liver or kidney cancer. This material consisted of CD4+ or CD8+ T cells sorted from blood, taken in a trial of the OX40 agonist ivuxolimab. DNA for the CDR3: TGTGCCTGGGTGGGGACTAGGAGGGGTGAGCAGCTCTTC. Residues: CAWVGTRRGEQLF.